Below, 24 T cell receptor beta chains from the same sample are listed, as sequenced in a study of Ad26.COV2.S vaccination and SARS-CoV-2 variants. The treatment here: approximately 18 received Ad26.COV2.S at low or high dose, single or two shots; five or six received placebo; per-sample allocation not given. Specimens were obtained on day 63 following the first vaccine or placebo injection. Clones were read by immunoSEQ multiplex PCR, and TCRdb kept only the in-frame ones, dropping some. The sample gives almost 400,000 clones, about nine tenths of which show up once; around 2% is in the top ten. Sample: peripheral blood, taken in a trial of Ad26.COV2.S vaccine versus placebo. The source of these receptors is a person aged 18-60 years who received the Ad26.COV2.S COVID-19 vaccine or a placebo.

The CDR3 region is CASRSSGHTGELFF. The DNA for the CDR3 is TGTGCTTCCAGGAGTAGCGGGCACACCGGGGAGCTGTTTTTT. This chain links TRBV19 with TRBJ2-2; TRBD2 aligns across 7 bases. The germline V gene has CDR1 LNHDA and CDR2 SQIVND (reference sequence). CDR3 length equals 14 residues.

The rearrangement joins TRBV4-1 to TRBJ1-4; 10 nucleotides align to TRBD1. The CDR3 consists of 16 residues. Germline V gene data show CDR1 as MGHRA and CDR2 as YSYEKL. The junction had 7 bases not matched to a gene; V was cut back by 4 bases and J by 5 bases. The CDR3 region has the DNA TGCGCCAGCAGCCGCCGACAGGGGGCGAGGAATGAAAAACTGTTTTTT. Its translation: CASSRRQGARNEKLFF.

This clone was counted once. This sequence joins TRBV6-4 and TRBJ1-5, with D unclear. CDR3 size: 13 residues. The V end was cut by 4 bases, the J end by 6 bases, with 10 bases between. Germline CDR1 and CDR2: MRHNA and SNTAGT. CDR3 sequence: CASSAEGGQPQHF. The CDR3 nucleotides read TGTGCCAGCAGTGCCGAGGGCGGTCAGCCCCAGCATTTT.

The gene calls are TRBV12-3 or TRBV12-4 and TRBJ2-1; 10 bases are shared with TRBD2. The CDR3 is made up of 11 amino acids. V gave up 1 base and J gave up 15 bases; unmatched junction bases: 0. CDR3 sequence (DNA): TGTGCCAGCAGTTTAGGGACTAGCGGGTTCTTC. Amino acids: CASSLGTSGFF.

The chain has TRBV15 and TRBJ2-1; D uncertain. V lost 4 bases and J 7 bases, leaving 5 bases between the germline ends. Per the germline V gene, CDR1 is LNHNV and CDR2 is YYDKDF (reference sequence). The CDR3 runs 11 residues. The CDR3 sequence is CATSIANEQFF. CDR3 in DNA: TGTGCCACCAGCATTGCAAATGAGCAGTTCTTC.

The chain recombines TRBV10-3 with TRBJ2-1; TRBD2 matches at 11 bases. Trimming removed 10 bases from V and 1 base from J; junction bases left unmatched: 3. The length of the CDR3 is 14 residues. CDR1 is ENHRY and CDR2 is SYGVKD in the germline V gene. The CDR3 here is CATTSGSSYNEQFF. As DNA, the CDR3 is TGTGCCACCACTAGCGGGAGTTCCTACAATGAGCAGTTCTTC.

This clone has a count of ten or more. The J gene is TRBJ2-3, the V gene TRBV6-4, with 8 bases matching TRBD2. With 0 bases clipped from V and 0 bases from J, the junction kept 2 bases outside the gene matches. Germline V gene lookup returns CDR1 MRHNA and CDR2 SNTAGT. CDR3 length: 16 amino acids. Here the CDR3 reads CASSDSPSGSTDTQYF. The CDR3 bases are TGTGCCAGCAGTGACTCCCCTAGCGGGAGCACAGATACGCAGTATTTT.

The chain links TRBV28 to TRBJ1-1, with D uncertain. Germline CDR1 is MDHEN and CDR2 is SYDVKM. Between the trimmed V and J ends, which lost 8 bases and 0 bases, there was a span of 10 bases. This CDR3 region has 13 residues. CDR3 nucleotide sequence: TGTGCCAGCGAGGCGATCATGAACACTGAAGCTTTCTTT. It encodes CASEAIMNTEAFF.

V is TRBV3-1 (or the pseudogene TRBV3-2) and J is TRBJ1-6; no clear D. The CDR3 covers 17 residues. The germline V gene has CDR1 LGHDT and CDR2 YNNKEL (reference sequence). The V and J ends lost 0 bases and 2 bases respectively, with 11 bases between them. The CDR3 region is CASSQEMRGTYNSPLHF. CDR3 coding DNA: TGTGCCAGCAGCCAAGAAATGAGAGGCACCTATAATTCACCCCTCCACTTT.

The genes are TRBV10-3 and TRBJ1-6; the match to TRBD1 covers 9 bases. The CDR3 sequence is 15 residues long. Trimming at V came to 4 bases and at J to 9 bases, leaving 7 bases not matched to a gene. CDR1 is ENHRY, CDR2 SYGVKD, per germline. Here the CDR3 reads CAISGTGGEGSPLHF. As DNA, the CDR3 is TGTGCCATCAGTGGAACAGGGGGCGAGGGTTCACCCCTCCACTTT.

V and J are TRBV23-1 and TRBJ1-6; D is unclear. TRBV23-1 qualifies as an ORF whose function is uncertain. This CDR3 has 14 amino acids. V lost 2 bases to trimming and J lost 9 bases, with 11 bases between them. The CDR3 nucleotides are TGCGCCAGCAGTCAACCAGAAGAGACTTCACCCCTCCACTTT. Encoded protein: CASSQPEETSPLHF.

V is TRBV6-5 and J is TRBJ1-4; D perhaps matches TRBD1 (6 bases). CDR3 length equals 14 residues. V lost 4 bases to trimming and J lost 4 bases, with 10 bases between them. Germline V gives CDR1 MNHEY, CDR2 SVGAGI. CDR3 in DNA: TGTGCCAGCAGTTTAGGGGGGATTAATGAAAAACTGTTTTTT. Translating gives CASSLGGINEKLFF.

CDR3 residues: CATSRDASGYQETQYF. CDR3 nucleotides: TGTGCCACCAGCAGAGATGCCTCGGGGTACCAAGAGACCCAGTACTTC. The V gene is TRBV15, the J gene TRBJ2-5, with D maybe TRBD2 (5 bases). V lost 0 bases, J lost 0 bases, and 11 bases lay in between. CDR1 LNHNV and CDR2 YYDKDF come from the germline V gene (reference sequence). The CDR3 loop spans 16 amino acids.

The J gene is TRBJ2-5, the V gene TRBV4-1, with D tentatively TRBD2 (5 bases). V lost 1 base and J lost 5, with 11 bases in between. The CDR3 loop spans 14 amino acids. Germline assignment: CDR1 MGHRA and CDR2 YSYEKL. The DNA for the CDR3 is TGCGCCAGCAGCCAAGCTTTCCGAGGGGAGACCCAGTACTTC. It encodes CASSQAFRGETQYF.

This clone was counted a few times. The chain has TRBV6-5 and TRBJ1-2, with 7 positions matching TRBD1. Losses at the gene ends were 6 bases for V and 4 bases for J; bases not matched to a gene: 11. The CDR3 is made up of 15 amino acids. Germline V gene lookup returns CDR1 MNHEY and CDR2 SVGAGI. In nucleotides, the CDR3 is TGTGCCAGCAGAGAGACAGGGAGTTTTGGCTATGGCTACACCTTC. It encodes CASRETGSFGYGYTF.

The rearrangement links TRBV28 to TRBJ2-7, with 14 positions matching TRBD2. The trim removed 6 bases at V and 1 base at J, leaving 8 bases unmatched. CDR1 MDHEN and CDR2 SYDVKM come from the germline V gene. This CDR3 has 17 amino acids. CDR3 in DNA: TGTGCCAGCAGGCGGACTAGCGGGAGGTTGGGGTCCTACGAGCAGTACTTC. Its translation is CASRRTSGRLGSYEQYF.

The chain links TRBV7-2 to TRBJ1-5; D gene uncertain. Germline lookup yields CDR1 SGHTA and CDR2 FQGNSA. This CDR3 is 13 amino acids long. Trimming took 4 bases from V and 4 from J, leaving 8 bases between them. Here the CDR3 reads CASSYRLNQPQHF. DNA for the CDR3: TGTGCCAGCAGCTACCGATTGAATCAGCCCCAGCATTTT.

The chain uses TRBV25-1 and TRBJ2-7; a possible D gene is TRBD1 (6 bases). Germline-derived CDR1 and CDR2 are MGHDK and SYGVNS. Between the trimmed V and J ends, which lost 4 bases and 4 bases, there was a span of 8 bases. The CDR3 consists of 12 residues. The chain's CDR3 is CASSARGYEQYF. The CDR3 nucleotides read TGTGCCAGCAGTGCTAGGGGGTACGAGCAGTACTTC.

This sequence joins TRBV7-6 and TRBJ1-1; 7 bases fit TRBD1. Trimming took 0 bases from V and 1 from J; bases not matched to a gene: 11. Germline V gene sequence: CDR1 SGHVS, CDR2 FNYEAQ. The CDR3 has 18 residues. In DNA, the CDR3 is TGTGCCAGCAGCTTAGCGTCGGGTCGACAGGGCGAGAACACTGAAGCTTTCTTT. It is translated as CASSLASGRQGENTEAFF.

This clone was counted once. J is TRBJ2-2 and V is TRBV14; weak D call: TRBD2 (5 bases). V lost 3 bases to trimming and J lost 7 bases, with 15 bases between them. Germline values: CDR1 SGHDN, CDR2 FVKESK. The CDR3 length is 15 residues. The CDR3 is CASSQDPAGIGELFF. CDR3 bases: TGTGCCAGCAGCCAGGACCCCGCGGGTATCGGGGAGCTGTTTTTT.

The chain combines TRBV6-5 with TRBJ2-1, with 7 positions matching TRBD1. This CDR3 spans 14 amino acids. Trimming removed 6 bases from V and 6 bases from J; junction bases left unmatched: 8. Per the germline V gene, CDR1 is MNHEY and CDR2 is SVGAGI. CDR3 loop: CASRPGQPFNEQFF. CDR3 nucleotides: TGTGCCAGCAGACCGGGACAGCCGTTCAATGAGCAGTTCTTC.

The V call is TRBV18, the J call TRBJ2-1; 10 nucleotides line up with TRBD1. CDR1 KGHSH and CDR2 LQKENI come from the germline V gene. V was pared by 5 bases and J by 9 bases, with 4 bases of the junction left unmatched. The CDR3 length is 13 residues. This CDR3 reads CASSLTGGVEQFF. The CDR3 DNA reads TGTGCCAGCTCATTGACAGGGGGCGTTGAGCAGTTCTTC.

The gene calls are TRBV9 and TRBJ1-1; D is ambiguous. The CDR3 runs to 13 residues. The V end was cut by 3 bases, the J end by 1 base, with 7 bases between. Germline loops: CDR1 SGDLS, CDR2 YYNGEE. The CDR3 coding sequence is TGTGCCAGCAGCGCCTTTAAGAACACTGAAGCTTTCTTT. It encodes CASSAFKNTEAFF.

The chain couples TRBV4-1 to TRBJ1-1, with no clear D. The germline V and J ends were trimmed by 1 base and 1 base, with 7 bases remaining between them. Germline assignment: CDR1 MGHRA and CDR2 YSYEKL. There are 14 residues in the CDR3. For the CDR3, the DNA is TGCGCCAGCAGCCAAGCAGAGCGGAACACTGAAGCTTTCTTT. It codes for CASSQAERNTEAFF.